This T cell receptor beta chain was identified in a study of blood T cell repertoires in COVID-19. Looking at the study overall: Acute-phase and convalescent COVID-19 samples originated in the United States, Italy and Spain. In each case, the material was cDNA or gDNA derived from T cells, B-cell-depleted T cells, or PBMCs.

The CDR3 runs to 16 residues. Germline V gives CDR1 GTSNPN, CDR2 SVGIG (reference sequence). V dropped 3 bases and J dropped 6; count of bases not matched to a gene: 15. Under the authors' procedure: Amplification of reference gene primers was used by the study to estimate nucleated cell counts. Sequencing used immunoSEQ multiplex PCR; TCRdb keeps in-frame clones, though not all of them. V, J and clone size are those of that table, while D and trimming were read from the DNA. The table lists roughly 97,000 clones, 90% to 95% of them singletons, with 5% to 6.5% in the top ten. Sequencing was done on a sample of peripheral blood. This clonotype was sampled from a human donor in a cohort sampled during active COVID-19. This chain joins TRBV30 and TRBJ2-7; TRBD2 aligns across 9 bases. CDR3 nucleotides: TGTGCCTGGAGCGGCATAATTAGCGGGAGCAAAGGCGAGCAGTACTTC. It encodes CAWSGIISGSKGEQYF.